This TCR beta chain was profiled in a study of beta chain features in type 1 diabetes. Study background: Cells sorted and examined across all samples totaled roughly 100,000,000. Study-wide points: Amplification by PCR could prefer shorter templates, with the same effect in patients and controls. When VDJ junctions were examined, type 1 diabetes patients showed fewer insertions and more deletions. TCRB rearrangement may or may not be influenced by HLA type; here this remained unresolved. For Type 1 diabetes patients, all four CD4+ subsets carried TCRB CDR3s that were moderately but significantly shorter.

Germline CDR1 MDHEN, CDR2 SYDVKM. Trimming took 2 bases from V and 0 from J, leaving 11 bases between them. This CDR3 is 15 amino acids long. This clone was counted between two and nine times. The antigen remains undetermined. The investigators reverse transcribed all of the isolated RNA, so they sequenced expressed TCRB transcripts. The data were produced by immunoSEQ multiplex PCR, yet TCRdb's version contains in-frame clones alone and is incomplete. This table holds over 650,000 clones, about an eighth found once. Source material: naive CD4+ T cells from blood. This clonotype originated in a man between 18 and 35 years old with type 1 diabetes. The chain recombines TRBV28 with TRBJ2-7; D gene unclear. The CDR3 coding sequence is TGTGCCAGCAGTTTACACTCTTACAGCTCCTACGAGCAGTACTTC. It specifies CASSLHSYSSYEQYF.